Listed here are 20 T cell receptor beta chains from one sample, sequenced in a study of beta chain features in type 1 diabetes. Reverse transcribing all isolated RNA meant expressed TCRB transcripts were sequenced. Using immunoSEQ multiplex PCR, the repertoire was profiled, and TCRdb retains in-frame clones only, with some absent. The table shows a few hundred thousand clones, with about 30% occurring only once. The sample comprised naive CD4+ T cells from blood. The receptors come from a man aged 18 to 29 in good health.

This clone was seen only a few times. This chain connects TRBV28 to TRBJ2-5; D ambiguous. The CDR3 spans 15 residues. The ends were cut back, 2 bases at V and 0 bases at J, with 10 bases in the middle. Looked up from germline, CDR1 is MDHEN and CDR2 is SYDVKM. The CDR3 spells CASSLTRTYQETQYF. CDR3 DNA: TGTGCCAGCAGTTTAACTCGCACCTACCAAGAGACCCAGTACTTC.

A few counts support this clone. Distinct nucleotide sequences in the sample also encode this CDR3. V is TRBV2 and J is TRBJ2-1, with 12 bases aligning to TRBD2. The CDR3 covers 15 residues. With V trimmed by 4 bases and J by 3 bases, 1 base remained unmatched. In germline, CDR1 is SNHLY, CDR2 FYNNEI. The CDR3 nucleotides are TGTGCCAGCAGTGGGGGACTAGCGGGCTACAATGAGCAGTTCTTC. It encodes CASSGGLAGYNEQFF.

This clone has a handful of counts. The chain recombines TRBV27 with TRBJ1-5; possible D gene TRBD1, 5 bases. This CDR3 has 15 amino acids. Trimming removed 8 bases from V and 0 bases from J, with 14 bases in between. The germline V gene encodes CDR1 MNHEY and CDR2 SMNVEV (reference sequence). This CDR3 reads CASGEGRISNQPQHF. CDR3 DNA: TGTGCCAGCGGAGAGGGACGGATTAGCAATCAGCCCCAGCATTTT.

This clone was seen a handful of times. This chain connects TRBV30 to TRBJ1-1, with D uncertain. The length of the CDR3 is 11 residues. Germline assignment: CDR1 GTSNPN and CDR2 SVGIG (reference sequence). The V end lost 1 base, the J end lost 4 bases, and 4 bases lay between the germline ends. The CDR3 DNA follows: TGTGCCTGGAGTGCCCTCACTGAAGCTTTCTTT. Its translation: CAWSALTEAFF.

The chain is built from TRBV21-1 and TRBJ2-6. TRBV21-1 is described as a pseudogene. The CDR3 is 16 residues long. DNA for the CDR3: TGTGCCAGCAGCGCAAGTCAGAGCTCTGGGGCCAACGTCCTGACTTTC. Its translation: CASSASQSSGANVLTF.

V gene TRBV6-1 combines with J gene TRBJ2-5; D uncertain. The germline V gene has CDR1 MNHNS and CDR2 SASEGT. V lost 6 bases, J lost 0 bases, and 11 bases lay in between. CDR3 length: 14 amino acids. In nucleotides, the CDR3 is TGTGCCAGCAGGAACGACGGGTACCAAGAGACCCAGTACTTC. Its protein is CASRNDGYQETQYF.

In this sample, this clone turned up a few times. This sequence joins TRBV4-2 and TRBJ1-4; D remains ambiguous. The CDR3 is made up of 15 amino acids. Trimming cost V 1 base and J 5 bases, with 11 bases left between them. CDR1 is LGHNA and CDR2 is YNFKEQ in the germline V gene. For the CDR3, the DNA is TGTGCCAGCAGCCAAGTGGCGCAGCAGAATGAAAAACTGTTTTTT. Translating gives CASSQVAQQNEKLFF.

The CDR3 is CSGESGSSYNEQFF. In DNA form, the CDR3 reads TGCAGCGGGGAGAGCGGGAGCTCCTACAATGAGCAGTTCTTC. The V gene is TRBV29-1, the J gene TRBJ2-1; 8 nucleotides match TRBD2. The germline CDR1 and CDR2 sequences are SQVTM and ANQGSEA. V lost 7 bases to trimming and J lost 0 bases; unmatched junction nucleotides: 5. The CDR3 covers 14 residues.

This clone was recorded a few times. This rearrangement joins TRBV5-1 to TRBJ2-7; TRBD2 agrees at 8 bases. From germline, CDR1 is SGHRS and CDR2 YFSETQ. V lost 0 bases and J lost 0; bases outside the gene matches: 8. There are 17 residues in the CDR3. The CDR3 region has the DNA TGCGCCAGCAGCTTGGCGGCTAGCGGGCCTAGCTCCTACGAGCAGTACTTC. Translated, it gives CASSLAASGPSSYEQYF. Combining the CDR3 with reference TRBV5-1 and TRBJ2-7 gives the whole variable domain KAGVTQTPRYLIKTRGQQVTLSCSPISGHRSVSWYQQTPGQGLQFLFEYFSETQRNKGNFPGRFSGRQFSNSRSEMNVSTLELGDSALYLCASSLAASGPSSYEQYFGPGTRLTVT.

V is TRBV29-1 and J is TRBJ1-2; 12 bases are a match to TRBD1. V lost 2 bases to trimming and J lost 7 bases; unmatched junction nucleotides: 5. CDR3 length: 14 residues. Germline lookup yields CDR1 SQVTM and CDR2 ANQGSEA. The CDR3 loop is CSVESSGQGAGYTF. For the CDR3, the DNA is TGCAGCGTTGAATCCTCGGGACAGGGGGCTGGCTACACCTTC.

This clone was seen a few times. The chain combines TRBV5-4 with TRBJ2-3; the D is unclear. With 3 bases removed from V and 2 bases from J, the gap between germline ends came to 10 bases. CDR1 is SGHNT and CDR2 is YYREEE in the germline V gene (reference sequence). The length of the CDR3 is 14 residues. The CDR3, as DNA: TGTGCCAGCAGCTCCCGACCGTACACAGATACGCAGTATTTT. Protein product: CASSSRPYTDTQYF.

This clone has more than one count but fewer than ten. The CDR3, as DNA: TGTGCCAGCAGCGTAGAACCCCTGGGAGAGACCCAGTACTTC. This codes for CASSVEPLGETQYF. J is TRBJ2-5 and V is TRBV9, with D unresolved. The V gene lost 0 bases and the J gene lost 4 bases, with 10 bases spanning the gap. This CDR3 is 14 amino acids long. CDR1 is SGDLS, CDR2 YYNGEE, per germline.

The chain is built from TRBV28 and TRBJ2-7; 9 bases fit TRBD1. In germline, CDR1 is MDHEN, CDR2 SYDVKM. V lost 11 bases to trimming and J lost 3 bases; unmatched junction nucleotides: 5. The CDR3 has 12 residues. In nucleotides, the CDR3 is TGTGCCGGGGGGGACAGGGACTACGAGCAGTACTTC. This encodes CAGGDRDYEQYF. Looking up the rest from reference TRBV28 and TRBJ2-7 gives the full variable domain: DVKVTQSSRYLVKRTGEKVFLECVQDMDHENMFWYRQDPGLGLRLIYFSYDVKMKEKGDIPEGYSVSREKKERFSLILESASTNQTSMYLCAGGDRDYEQYFGPGTRLTVT.

This clone was counted between two and nine times. The V gene is TRBV29-1, the J gene TRBJ2-1, with 11 bases aligning to TRBD2. This CDR3 region has 14 residues. With V trimmed by 7 bases and J by 6 bases, 8 bases remained unmatched. The germline V gene encodes CDR1 SQVTM and CDR2 ANQGSEA. CDR3 in amino acids: CSAEGTSGSNEQFF. The CDR3 coding sequence is TGCAGCGCCGAGGGGACTAGCGGCTCCAATGAGCAGTTCTTC.

The chain has TRBV23-1 and TRBJ2-5; D call uncertain. TRBV23-1 is designated an ORF whose function remains uncertain. The CDR3 extends over 11 amino acids. V was cut by 7 bases and J by 5 bases, with 8 bases left in between. The CDR3 DNA is TGCGCCAGCACTATGGGGGAGACCCAGTACTTC. This gives the protein CASTMGETQYF.

This clone has just a few counts. The V gene is TRBV7-9, the J gene TRBJ2-1; 11 bases are shared with TRBD1. The germline gives CDR1 SEHNR, CDR2 FQNEAQ (reference sequence). This CDR3 is 13 amino acids long. V gave up 5 bases and J gave up 8 bases; unmatched junction bases: 2. The CDR3 nucleotides are TGTGCCAGCAGCGGACAGGGGGCGGATGAGCAGTTCTTC. Translation gives CASSGQGADEQFF.

This clone was seen only a few times. This chain joins TRBV15 and TRBJ2-5; D unresolved. Germline values: CDR1 LNHNV, CDR2 YYDKDF (reference sequence). Trimming removed 3 bases from V and 3 bases from J, with 11 bases in between. The CDR3 is 14 residues long. Written as DNA, the CDR3 is TGTGCCACCAGCAGTCGGGCCAAGGAAGAGACCCAGTACTTC. It yields the protein CATSSRAKEETQYF. Full variable domain (missing parts from reference TRBV15 and TRBJ2-5): DAMVIQNPRYQVTQFGKPVTLSCSQTLNHNVMYWYQQKSSQAPKLLFHYYDKDFNNEADTPDNFQSRRPNTSFCFLDIRSPGLGDTAMYLCATSSRAKEETQYFGPGTRLLVL.

The CDR3 is CASFKKYQETQYF. The CDR3 nucleotides read TGTGCCAGTTTTAAGAAGTACCAAGAGACCCAGTACTTC. The J gene is TRBJ2-5, the V gene TRBV28; D call uncertain. V lost 9 bases and J lost 0, with 11 bases in between. CDR3 length: 13 residues. Germline assignment: CDR1 MDHEN and CDR2 SYDVKM.

This clone was detected a few times. The chain uses TRBV5-4 and TRBJ2-3, with TRBD2 as a possible D gene (6 bases). V shed 0 bases and J shed 1 base, with 12 bases lying between them. From germline, CDR1 is SGHNT and CDR2 YYREEE (reference sequence). The CDR3 extends over 16 amino acids. CDR3 DNA: TGTGCCAGCAGCTTGGAGGACGGGAGTGGCACAGATACGCAGTATTTT. Translating gives CASSLEDGSGTDTQYF. The full variable domain, its missing parts supplied by reference TRBV5-4 and TRBJ2-3, is ETGVTQSPTHLIKTRGQQVTLRCSSQSGHNTVSWYQQALGQGPQFIFQYYREEENGRGNFPPRFSGLQFPNYSSELNVNALELDDSALYLCASSLEDGSGTDTQYFGPGTRLTVL.

The V and J genes are TRBV5-1 and TRBJ2-5, with unresolved D. CDR1 is SGHRS and CDR2 is YFSETQ in the germline V gene. V was pared by 2 bases and J by 2 bases, with 7 bases between. The CDR3 has 13 amino acids. CDR3 region: CASSFGIQETQYF. The CDR3 DNA follows: TGCGCCAGCAGCTTTGGGATACAAGAGACCCAGTACTTC.